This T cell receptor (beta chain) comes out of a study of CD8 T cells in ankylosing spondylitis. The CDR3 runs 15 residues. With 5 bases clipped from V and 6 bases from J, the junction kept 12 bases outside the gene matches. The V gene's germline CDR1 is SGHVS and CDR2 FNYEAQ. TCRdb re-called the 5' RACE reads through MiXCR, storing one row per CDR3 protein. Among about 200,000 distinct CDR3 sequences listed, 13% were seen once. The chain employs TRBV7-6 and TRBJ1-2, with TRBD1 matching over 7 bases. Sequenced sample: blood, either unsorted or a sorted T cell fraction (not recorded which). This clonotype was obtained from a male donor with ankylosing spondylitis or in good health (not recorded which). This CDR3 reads CASSLSVGGENGYTF. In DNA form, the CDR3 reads TGTGCCAGCAGCCTAAGCGTAGGGGGCGAAAATGGCTACACCTTC.